Below, one T cell receptor beta chain is given with its context. As yet, its antigen is unknown. The data are from a study of CD8+ T cells in alopecia areata. The wider study: Tofacitinib therapy took 6 to 18 months; 6 months off drug came after. The investigators scored severity in treated patients by the percentage of affected scalp area. Study-wide points: Links between baseline CD8+ expansion and response need larger treated cohorts.

The CDR3 spans 12 residues. The V end lost 0 bases, the J end lost 8 bases, and 5 bases lay between the germline ends. Germline lookup yields CDR1 SGHVS and CDR2 FNYEAQ. Regarding treatment: oral pan-JAK inhibitor, 5-10 mg twice daily. cDNA serving as the sequencing template came from extracted, reverse transcribed RNA. Profiled with immunoSEQ multiplex PCR; TCRdb holds only in-frame clones, not every one. Of 90,000 to 120,000 clones in the sample, 65% to 85% are singletons; the top ten hold around a quarter. The TCR sequence derives from a human donor with alopecia areata. The chain employs TRBV7-6 and TRBJ2-1, with a possible D match to TRBD2 (5 bases). Sequenced material: CD8+ T cells sorted from blood, taken at week 24, from a patient treated with tofacitinib. CDR3 protein: CASSLAADEQFF. CDR3 DNA: TGTGCCAGCAGCTTAGCAGCGGATGAGCAGTTCTTC.